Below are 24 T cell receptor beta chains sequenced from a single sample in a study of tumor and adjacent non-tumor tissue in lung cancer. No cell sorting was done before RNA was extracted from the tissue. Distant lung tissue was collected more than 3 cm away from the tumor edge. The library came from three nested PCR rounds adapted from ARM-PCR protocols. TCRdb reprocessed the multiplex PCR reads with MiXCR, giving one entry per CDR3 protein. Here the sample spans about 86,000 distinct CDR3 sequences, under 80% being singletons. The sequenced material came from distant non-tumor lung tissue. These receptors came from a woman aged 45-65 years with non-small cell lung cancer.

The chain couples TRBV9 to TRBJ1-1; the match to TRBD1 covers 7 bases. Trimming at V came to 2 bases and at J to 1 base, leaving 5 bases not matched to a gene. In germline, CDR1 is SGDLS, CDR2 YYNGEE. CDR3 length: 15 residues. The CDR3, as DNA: TGTGCCAGCAGCGTGTCCGGGGACAGGAACACTGAAGCTTTCTTT. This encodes CASSVSGDRNTEAFF.

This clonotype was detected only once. CDR3 DNA sequence: TGTGCCGAGGCTGGGGGTAGGGAAGTTGCCTACAATGAGCAGTTCTTC. Protein: CAEAGGREVAYNEQFF. This rearrangement joins TRBV6-1 to TRBJ2-1; D might be TRBD1 or TRBD2, each matching 5 bases. The V end was cut by 11 bases, the J end by 2 bases, with 22 bases between. Germline V gives CDR1 MNHNS, CDR2 SASEGT. This CDR3 is 16 amino acids long.

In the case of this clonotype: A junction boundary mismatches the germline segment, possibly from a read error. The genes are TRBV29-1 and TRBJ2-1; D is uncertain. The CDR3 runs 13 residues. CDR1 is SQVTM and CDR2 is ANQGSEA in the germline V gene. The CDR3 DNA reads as TGCAGCACTCGCTTTAATCCCTTGGATGAGCAGTTATTC. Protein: CSTRFNPLDEQLF.

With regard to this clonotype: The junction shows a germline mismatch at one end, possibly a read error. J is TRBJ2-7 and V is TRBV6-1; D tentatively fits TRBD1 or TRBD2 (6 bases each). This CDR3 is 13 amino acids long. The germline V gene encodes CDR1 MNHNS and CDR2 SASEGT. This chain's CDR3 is CASSEGGLYEQYF. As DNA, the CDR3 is TGTGCCAGCAGCGAAGGGGGGCTCTACGAGCAGTACTTC.

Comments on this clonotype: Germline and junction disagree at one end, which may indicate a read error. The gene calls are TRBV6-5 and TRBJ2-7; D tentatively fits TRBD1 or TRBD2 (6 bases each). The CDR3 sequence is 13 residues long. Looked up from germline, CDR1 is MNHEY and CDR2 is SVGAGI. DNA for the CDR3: TGTGGCAGCAGTCTCCGACAGGACTACGAGCAGTACTTT. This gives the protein CGSSLRQDYEQYF.

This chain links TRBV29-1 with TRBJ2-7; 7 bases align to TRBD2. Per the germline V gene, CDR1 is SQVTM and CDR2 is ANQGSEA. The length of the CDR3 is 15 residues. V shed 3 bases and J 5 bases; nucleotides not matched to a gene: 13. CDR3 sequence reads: CSVDWTGGSLHEQYF. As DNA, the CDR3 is TGCAGCGTTGACTGGACTGGCGGGAGTCTACACGAGCAGTACTTC.

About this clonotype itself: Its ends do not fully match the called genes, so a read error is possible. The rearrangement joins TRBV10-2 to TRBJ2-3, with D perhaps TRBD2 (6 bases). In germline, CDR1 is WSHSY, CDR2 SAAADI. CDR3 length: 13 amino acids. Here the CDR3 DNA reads TGCGCCACTCGACTAGTTAGCACAGATACGCTGTATTTT. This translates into CATRLVSTDTLYF.

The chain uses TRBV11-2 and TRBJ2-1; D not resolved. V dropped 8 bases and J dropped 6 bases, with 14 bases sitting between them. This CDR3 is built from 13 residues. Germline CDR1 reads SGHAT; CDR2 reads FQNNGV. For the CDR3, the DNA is TGTGCCAGCGGCCTAGATGCCTTCAATGAGCAGTTCTTC. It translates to CASGLDAFNEQFF.

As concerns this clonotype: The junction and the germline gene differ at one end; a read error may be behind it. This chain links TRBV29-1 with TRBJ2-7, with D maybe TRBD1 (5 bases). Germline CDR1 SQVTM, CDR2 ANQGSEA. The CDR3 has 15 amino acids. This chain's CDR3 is CSAIGAGKLFDEHYF. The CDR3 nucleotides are TGCAGCGCTATAGGAGCAGGGAAATTATTTGACGAGCATTACTTC.

CDR3 DNA sequence: TGTGCTAGTGGTTTGGGCCTCCCGGCGGAAGGAAGGGATGAGCAGTTCTTC. This codes for CASGLGLPAEGRDEQFF. The chain combines TRBV12-5 with TRBJ2-1; D gene unclear. Germline CDR1 is LGHNT and CDR2 is FRNRAP. Trimming removed 1 base from V and 8 bases from J, with 21 bases in between. The CDR3 is 17 residues long.

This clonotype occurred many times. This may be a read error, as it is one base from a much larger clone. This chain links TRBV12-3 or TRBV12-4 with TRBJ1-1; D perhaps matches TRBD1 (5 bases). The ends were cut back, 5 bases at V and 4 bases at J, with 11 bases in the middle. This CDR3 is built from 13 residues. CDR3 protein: CASSGTMSTEAFF. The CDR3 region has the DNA TGTGCCAGCAGTGGGACTATGAGCACTGAAGCTTTCTTT.

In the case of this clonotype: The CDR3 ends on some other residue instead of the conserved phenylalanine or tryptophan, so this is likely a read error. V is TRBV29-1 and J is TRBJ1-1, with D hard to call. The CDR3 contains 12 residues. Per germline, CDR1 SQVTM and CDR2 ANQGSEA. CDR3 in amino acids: CTLTAGGTEAFL. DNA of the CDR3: TGCACCTTGACGGCCGGTGGCACTGAAGCTTTCTTA.

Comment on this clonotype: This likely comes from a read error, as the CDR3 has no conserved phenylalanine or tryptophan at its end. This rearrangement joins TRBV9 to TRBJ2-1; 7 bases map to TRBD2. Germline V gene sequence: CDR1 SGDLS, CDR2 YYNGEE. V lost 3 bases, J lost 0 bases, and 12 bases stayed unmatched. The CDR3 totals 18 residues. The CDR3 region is CASSEPSGKPSSYNEQFI. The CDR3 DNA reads TGTGCCAGCAGCGAGCCTAGCGGTAAGCCGAGCTCCTACAATGAGCAGTTCATC.

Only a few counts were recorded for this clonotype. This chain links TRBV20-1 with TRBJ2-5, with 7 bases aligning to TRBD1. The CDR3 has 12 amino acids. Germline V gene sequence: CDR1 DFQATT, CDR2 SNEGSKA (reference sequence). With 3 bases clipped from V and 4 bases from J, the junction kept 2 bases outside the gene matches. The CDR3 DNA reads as TGCAGTGCTAGCCCAGGGGGAGAGACCCAGTACTTC. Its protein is CSASPGGETQYF.

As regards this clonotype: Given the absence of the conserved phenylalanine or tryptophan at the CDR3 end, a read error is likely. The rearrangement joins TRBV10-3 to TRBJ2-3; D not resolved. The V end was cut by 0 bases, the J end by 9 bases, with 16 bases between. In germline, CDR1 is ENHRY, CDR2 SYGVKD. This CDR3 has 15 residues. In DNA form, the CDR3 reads TGTGCCATCAGTGAGTCGAGTGTGGGCTTTAGGACGCAGTATTTA. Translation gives CAISESSVGFRTQYL.

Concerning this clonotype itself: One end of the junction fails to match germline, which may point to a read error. The chain's CDR3 is CASSLVDSNQHQNF. As DNA, the CDR3 is TGTGCCAGCAGTTTAGTAGATAGCAATCAGCACCAGAATTTT. This sequence joins TRBV12-3 or TRBV12-4 and TRBJ1-5, with D hard to call. The CDR3 loop spans 14 amino acids.

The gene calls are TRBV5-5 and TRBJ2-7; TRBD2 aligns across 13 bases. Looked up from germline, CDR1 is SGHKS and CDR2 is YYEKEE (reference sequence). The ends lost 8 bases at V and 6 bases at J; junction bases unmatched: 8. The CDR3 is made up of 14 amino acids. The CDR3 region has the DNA TGTGCCAGTAGATTCGGACTAGCGGGAGCCGAGCAGTACTTC. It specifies CASRFGLAGAEQYF.

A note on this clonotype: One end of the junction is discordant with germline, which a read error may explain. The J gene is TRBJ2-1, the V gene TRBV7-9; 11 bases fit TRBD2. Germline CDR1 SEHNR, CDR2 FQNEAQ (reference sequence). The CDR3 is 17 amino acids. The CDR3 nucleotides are TGTGCTAGCAGCCCAAGGGGGACTAGCGGCCTTTACAATGAGCAGTTCTTC. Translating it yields CASSPRGTSGLYNEQFF.

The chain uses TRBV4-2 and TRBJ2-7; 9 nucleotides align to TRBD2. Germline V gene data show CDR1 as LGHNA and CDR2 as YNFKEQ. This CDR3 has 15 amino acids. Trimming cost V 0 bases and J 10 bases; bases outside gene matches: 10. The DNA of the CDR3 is TGTGCCAGCAGCCAAGAGTCCGGCGGGAGGGCCGCACAGTACTTC. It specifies CASSQESGGRAAQYF.

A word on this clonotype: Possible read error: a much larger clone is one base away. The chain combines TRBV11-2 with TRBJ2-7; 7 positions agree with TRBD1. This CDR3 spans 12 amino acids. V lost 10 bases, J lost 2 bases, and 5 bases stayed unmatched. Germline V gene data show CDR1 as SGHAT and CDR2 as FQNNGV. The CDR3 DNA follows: TGTGCCACCGGGACAGAGACCTACGAGCAGTACTTC. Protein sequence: CATGTETYEQYF.

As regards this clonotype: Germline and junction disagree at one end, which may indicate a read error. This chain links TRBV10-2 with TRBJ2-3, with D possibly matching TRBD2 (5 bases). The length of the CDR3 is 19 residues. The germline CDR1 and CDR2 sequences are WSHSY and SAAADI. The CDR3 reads CTSSAEGSVTPGPVDTQYF. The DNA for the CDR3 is TGCACCAGCAGTGCTGAGGGTAGCGTAACCCCTGGCCCTGTAGATACGCAGTATTTT.

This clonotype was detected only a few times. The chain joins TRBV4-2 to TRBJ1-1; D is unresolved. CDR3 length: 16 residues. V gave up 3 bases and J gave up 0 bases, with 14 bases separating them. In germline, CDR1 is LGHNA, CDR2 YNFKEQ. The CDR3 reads CASSHPDKTLNTEAFF. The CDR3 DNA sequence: TGTGCCAGCAGCCACCCCGACAAGACCTTGAACACTGAAGCTTTCTTT.

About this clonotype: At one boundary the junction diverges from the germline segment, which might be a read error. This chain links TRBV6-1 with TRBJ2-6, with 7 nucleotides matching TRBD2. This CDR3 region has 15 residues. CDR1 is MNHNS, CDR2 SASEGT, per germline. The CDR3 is CAGGGGPSGVNALTF. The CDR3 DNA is TGTGCCGGCGGCGGGGGACCTAGTGGGGTCAACGCCCTGACATTC.

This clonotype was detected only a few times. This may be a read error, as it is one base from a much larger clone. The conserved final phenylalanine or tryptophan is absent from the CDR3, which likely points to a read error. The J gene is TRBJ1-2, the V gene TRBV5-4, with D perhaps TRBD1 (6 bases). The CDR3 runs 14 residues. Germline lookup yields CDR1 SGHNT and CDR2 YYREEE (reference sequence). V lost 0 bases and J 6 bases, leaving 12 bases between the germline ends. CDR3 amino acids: CASSLDREPNGYTL. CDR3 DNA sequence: TGTGCCAGCAGCTTGGACAGGGAACCCAATGGCTACACCTTA.